This TCR beta chain emerged from a study of shared clonotypes between healthy human individuals. About the research overall: The cohort comprised a couple of women and three men. Their ages spanned 18 to 49 years. Three plates each covered CD4 naive and memory; CD8 naive two, CD8 memory one.

On this clone itself: Its matching antigen is unknown. This same CDR3 is encoded by further DNA sequences in the sample.

Overall study results and limits: Sorted-subset samples were not fully sequenced, rarefaction indicated. Expectations were that clonotype sharing among donors would be affected by sequencing depth.

After removal of 4 bases from V and 6 bases from J, the junction contained 3 bases not matched to a gene. The germline CDR1 and CDR2 sequences are SGHNT and YENEEA. The CDR3 totals 15 residues. Profiled with immunoSEQ multiplex PCR; TCRdb holds only in-frame clones, not every one. The top ten clones hold roughly 1.7% of a sample with 550,000 to 850,000 clones, over 65% of them seen once. The V and J genes are TRBV11-3 and TRBJ2-1; 13 bases agree with TRBD2. This sequence was found in a woman aged 25 to 45 in good health. The sequenced material came from memory CD4+ T cells sorted from blood. The subset was: CD45RA-negative fraction. The CDR3 coding sequence is TGTGCCAGCAGCTCTGGGACTAGCGGGATCAATGAGCAGTTCTTC. Translating it yields CASSSGTSGINEQFF.